Below, 2 T cell receptor beta chains from the same sample are listed, as sequenced in a study of T cells after yellow fever vaccination. TCRdb reprocessed the 5' RACE reads via MiXCR and lists one record per CDR3 protein. The sample has 180,000 or so distinct CDR3 sequences; 11% are singletons. This specimen was CD8+ T cells sorted from PBMCs, taken 15 days after the yellow fever booster vaccination. The receptor source for this set is a man between 18 and 35 years old who received the YFV17D yellow fever vaccine.

Notes on this clonotype: This may come from a read error, since a much larger clone is one base off. This rearrangement joins TRBV6-5 to TRBJ1-5; D is undetermined. The CDR3 totals 11 residues. V gave up 4 bases and J gave up 7 bases, with 5 bases separating them. Germline CDR1 is MNHEY and CDR2 is SVGAGI. This CDR3 reads CASSSWQPQHF. CDR3 coding DNA: TGTGCCAGCAGTTCCTGGCAGCCCCAGCATTTT.

This clonotype was counted only a few times. CDR3 DNA: TGCGCCAGCAGCACCCGGGGGGGCGCGGGGGAGACCCAGTACTTC. Amino acids: CASSTRGGAGETQYF. The gene calls are TRBV5-1 and TRBJ2-5; 8 nucleotides align to TRBD2. Per germline, CDR1 SGHRS and CDR2 YFSETQ. The CDR3 runs to 15 residues. The junction had 10 bases not matched to a gene; V was cut back by 4 bases and J by 5 bases.